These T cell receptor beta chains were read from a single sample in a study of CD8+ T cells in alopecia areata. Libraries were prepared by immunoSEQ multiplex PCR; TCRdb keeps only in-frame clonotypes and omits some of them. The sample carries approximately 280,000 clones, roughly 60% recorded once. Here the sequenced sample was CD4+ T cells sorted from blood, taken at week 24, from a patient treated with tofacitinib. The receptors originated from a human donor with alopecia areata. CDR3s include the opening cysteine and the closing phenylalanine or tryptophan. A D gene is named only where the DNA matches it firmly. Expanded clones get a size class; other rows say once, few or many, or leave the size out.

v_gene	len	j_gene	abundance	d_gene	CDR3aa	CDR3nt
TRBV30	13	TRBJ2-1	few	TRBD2	CAWTLRGGPQQFF	TGTGCCTGGACCCTGCGGGGGGGCCCTCAGCAGTTCTTC
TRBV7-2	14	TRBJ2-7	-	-	CASSTDSSYYEQYF	TGTGCCAGCAGTACGGACAGCTCCTACTACGAGCAGTACTTC
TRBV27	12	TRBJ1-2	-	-	CASSHDNYGYTF	TGTGCCAGCAGCCACGATAACTATGGCTACACCTTC
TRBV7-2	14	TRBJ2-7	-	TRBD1	CASSIWTGQTEQYF	TGTGCCAGCAGCATATGGACAGGGCAGACCGAGCAGTACTTC
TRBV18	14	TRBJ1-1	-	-	CASSRGTPRSEAFF	TGTGCCAGCTCACGCGGGACCCCCCGGTCTGAAGCTTTCTTT
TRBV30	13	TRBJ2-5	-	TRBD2	CAWSASGGRTQYF	TGTGCCTGGAGTGCTAGCGGGGGGCGGACCCAGTACTTC
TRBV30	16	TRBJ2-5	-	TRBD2	CAWNLPIAGGSETQYF	TGTGCCTGGAACCTCCCCATAGCGGGGGGTAGTGAGACCCAGTACTTC
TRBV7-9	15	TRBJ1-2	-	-	CASSFTMGQSYGYTF	TGTGCCAGCAGCTTCACTATGGGACAAAGCTACGGCTACACCTTC
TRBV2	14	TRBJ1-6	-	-	CAGHPGTTDSPLHF	TGTGCCGGACACCCCGGGACGACAGATTCACCCCTCCACTTT
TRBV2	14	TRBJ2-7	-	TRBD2	CASSPGLAVYEQYF	TGTGCCAGCAGTCCGGGACTAGCGGTCTACGAGCAGTACTTC
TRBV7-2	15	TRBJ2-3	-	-	CASSLAGTSTDTQYF	TGTGCCAGCAGCTTAGCCGGGACTAGCACAGATACGCAGTATTTT
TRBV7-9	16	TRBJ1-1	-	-	CASSLGGRDKNTEAFF	TGTGCCAGCAGCTTAGGGGGGAGGGACAAGAACACTGAAGCTTTCTTT
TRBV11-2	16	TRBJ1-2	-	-	CASSSLKKARKTGYTF	TGTGCCAGCAGTTCTCTCAAGAAGGCCAGGAAGACTGGCTACACCTTC
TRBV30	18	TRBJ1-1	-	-	CAWTPRGQGMGRFTEAFF	TGTGCCTGGACTCCACGCGGGCAGGGGATGGGGAGATTCACTGAAGCTTTCTTT